Included here is one T cell receptor (beta chain) sequence, with context. Germline V lookup: CDR1 LNHDA, CDR2 SQIVND (reference sequence). The CDR3 totals 13 residues. The V end lost 10 bases, the J end lost 2 bases, and 15 bases lay between the germline ends. This sample was taken from a study of technical replicates of blood from several donors. This table comes from immunoSEQ multiplex PCR, and its TCRdb copy is limited to in-frame clones, with some not included. This table holds 95,000 to 100,000 clones, roughly 95% found once. V is TRBV19 and J is TRBJ2-7; tentatively, D is TRBD1 (5 bases). The receptor was derived from a human donor in good health. Sequencing was carried out using T cells isolated from PBMCs. The DNA for the CDR3 is TGTGCCACGCGGCAGGGTGGGACCTACGAGCAGTACTTC. Its translation is CATRQGGTYEQYF.